Below, 7 T cell receptor beta chains from the same sample are listed, as sequenced in a study of blood T cell repertoires in COVID-19. The data were produced by immunoSEQ multiplex PCR, yet TCRdb's version contains in-frame clones alone and is incomplete. The profile covers 150,000 to 200,000 clones, with less than 90% appearing a single time and under 2.5% taken by the ten largest. Sequenced sample: peripheral blood. These receptors were obtained from a man between 65 and 85 years old with active or convalescent COVID-19.

This clone was seen a single time. This chain links TRBV28 with TRBJ2-3; D gene ambiguous. Trimming removed 5 bases at V and 1 base at J, with 10 bases between. Germline V gives CDR1 MDHEN, CDR2 SYDVKM. This CDR3 is built from 14 residues. CDR3 DNA sequence: TGTGCCAGCAGTGACCCCCGGGGCACAGATACGCAGTATTTT. This translates into CASSDPRGTDTQYF.

This chain joins TRBV5-1 and TRBJ1-4, with D possibly matching TRBD1 (6 bases). The CDR3 has 15 amino acids. V dropped 2 bases and J dropped 7 bases, with 15 bases sitting between them. Germline CDR1 is SGHRS and CDR2 is YFSETQ. CDR3 loop: CASSLTTGGTEKLFF. The CDR3 coding sequence is TGCGCCAGCAGCTTAACGACAGGCGGAACTGAAAAACTGTTTTTT. Using reference TRBV5-1 and TRBJ1-4 for the parts outside the CDR3, the full variable domain is KAGVTQTPRYLIKTRGQQVTLSCSPISGHRSVSWYQQTPGQGLQFLFEYFSETQRNKGNFPGRFSGRQFSNSRSEMNVSTLELGDSALYLCASSLTTGGTEKLFFGSGTQLSVL.

The J gene is TRBJ1-5, the V gene TRBV27; 7 bases line up with TRBD1. The germline CDR1 and CDR2 sequences are MNHEY and SMNVEV (reference sequence). With V trimmed by 5 bases and J by 6 bases, 1 base remained unmatched. This CDR3 comprises 12 residues. CDR3 amino acids: CASSHRGQPQHF. In DNA form, the CDR3 reads TGTGCCAGCAGTCACAGGGGTCAGCCCCAGCATTTT.

The chain recombines TRBV12-3 or TRBV12-4 with TRBJ2-2; 7 bases map to TRBD1. The CDR3 length is 13 residues. Trimming removed 6 bases from V and 7 bases from J; junction bases left unmatched: 5. CDR3 sequence (DNA): TGTGCCAGCAGCCTTGACAGGGTCGGGGAGCTGTTTTTT. It encodes CASSLDRVGELFF.

The J gene is TRBJ2-5, the V gene TRBV2; tentatively, D is TRBD1 (5 bases). The CDR3 length is 13 residues. Germline V gene sequence: CDR1 SNHLY, CDR2 FYNNEI. The V and J ends lost 5 bases and 1 base respectively, with 8 bases between them. In DNA, the CDR3 is TGTGCCAGCAGTCAGGGCCTCCAAGAGACCCAGTACTTC. Translating it yields CASSQGLQETQYF.

The sample holds one count of this clone. The same CDR3 can be traced to other DNA sequences in this sample. The chain links TRBV11-2 to TRBJ2-7; TRBD2 matches at 11 bases. In germline, CDR1 is SGHAT, CDR2 FQNNGV. The trim removed 1 base at V and 2 bases at J, leaving 1 base unmatched. This CDR3 has 15 amino acids. The CDR3, as DNA: TGTGCCAGCAGCTTAGGACTAGCGGGAACCTACGAGCAGTACTTC. Translated, it gives CASSLGLAGTYEQYF. Together with reference TRBV11-2 and TRBJ2-7, the CDR3 gives the full variable domain: EAGVAQSPRYKIIEKRQSVAFWCNPISGHATLYWYQQILGQGPKLLIQFQNNGVVDDSQLPKDRFSAERLKGVDSTLKIQPAKLEDSAVYLCASSLGLAGTYEQYFGPGTRLTVT.

This chain connects TRBV6-1 to TRBJ1-4; 9 nucleotides agree with TRBD1. Germline CDR1 and CDR2: MNHNS and SASEGT. The V and J ends lost 2 bases and 16 bases, in that order; junction bases with no gene match: 8. This CDR3 comprises 13 residues. The CDR3 loop is CASSEKMVGQGFF. Written as DNA, the CDR3 is TGTGCCAGCAGTGAAAAGATGGTGGGACAGGGGTTTTTT.